The 10 T cell receptor beta chains below come from one sample, sequenced in a study of blood T cell repertoires in COVID-19. This table comes from immunoSEQ multiplex PCR, and its TCRdb copy is limited to in-frame clones, with some not included. The sample holds 75,000 to 95,000 clones, about 87% seen once. The sequenced sample consisted of peripheral blood. The receptor source for this set is a man between 50 and 59 years old with active COVID-19.

The chain has TRBV5-1 and TRBJ1-6, with 9 bases aligning to TRBD1. The CDR3 has 16 amino acids. J lost 13 bases, V lost 0 bases, and 11 bases had no gene match. Germline V gene data show CDR1 as SGHRS and CDR2 as YFSETQ. CDR3 loop: CASSLGDGTGRAPLHF. CDR3 bases: TGCGCCAGCAGCTTGGGGGATGGGACAGGGAGAGCGCCCCTCCACTTT.

The rearrangement joins TRBV7-2 to TRBJ1-3; possibly TRBD1 for D (5 bases). The CDR3 runs to 18 residues. Germline V CDR1 and CDR2: SGHTA, FQGNSA. With 5 bases removed from V and 0 bases from J, the gap between germline ends came to 20 bases. The CDR3 DNA sequence: TGTGCCAGCAGCGCTACAGGACCCAGTTCACTCTCTGGAAACACCATATATTTT. Protein sequence: CASSATGPSSLSGNTIYF. Drawing the rest from reference TRBV7-2 and TRBJ1-3, the complete variable domain is GAGVSQSPSNKVTEKGKDVELRCDPISGHTALYWYRQSLGQGLEFLIYFQGNSAPDKSGLPSDRFSAERTGGSVSTLTIQRTQQEDSAVYLCASSATGPSSLSGNTIYFGEGSWLTVV.

V usage is TRBV6-5 and J usage is TRBJ1-5, with TRBD1 as a possible D gene (5 bases). Germline assignment: CDR1 MNHEY and CDR2 SVGAGI. With 11 bases removed from V and 6 bases from J, the gap between germline ends came to 17 bases. There are 13 residues in the CDR3. CDR3 amino acids: CAHGDGGLQPQHF. The DNA of the CDR3 is TGTGCCCACGGGGACGGAGGGCTTCAGCCCCAGCATTTT.

This chain uses TRBV5-4 with TRBJ1-2; tentatively, D is TRBD1 (6 bases). This CDR3 is 15 amino acids long. V lost 5 bases and J lost 4, with 18 bases in between. CDR1 SGHNT and CDR2 YYREEE come from the germline V gene (reference sequence). CDR3 protein: CASRAGDKGLYGYTF. The CDR3 bases are TGTGCCAGCAGGGCCGGGGACAAGGGCCTCTATGGCTACACCTTC.

The chain couples TRBV6-5 to TRBJ1-2, with D perhaps matching TRBD1 (6 bases). Germline CDR1 reads MNHEY; CDR2 reads SVGAGI. This CDR3 contains 12 residues. Trimming left V 8 bases short and J 8 bases short, with 15 bases between. CDR3 sequence: CASSDRFGGYTF. CDR3 bases: TGTGCCAGCTCAGACAGGTTCGGCGGCTACACCTTC.

The chain couples TRBV2 to TRBJ1-5; 7 bases fit TRBD1. The CDR3 runs 14 residues. V dropped 9 bases and J dropped 3; count of bases not matched to a gene: 8. Germline CDR1 reads SNHLY; CDR2 reads FYNNEI. As DNA, the CDR3 is TGTGCCAGTACCGGGACAGCTTACAATCAGCCCCAGCATTTT. Encoded protein: CASTGTAYNQPQHF.

This clone has just one count. The chain carries TRBV9 and TRBJ1-1; D unclear. Germline values: CDR1 SGDLS, CDR2 YYNGEE. The CDR3 has 13 amino acids. Trimming cost V 0 bases and J 5 bases, with 8 bases left between them. CDR3 nucleotides: TGTGCCAGCAGCGTAGTCTCGAGTACTGAAGCTTTCTTT. It encodes CASSVVSSTEAFF.

The chain joins TRBV11-2 to TRBJ2-2; 9 nucleotides line up with TRBD2. Losses at the gene ends were 5 bases for V and 6 bases for J; bases not matched to a gene: 10. This CDR3 has 16 amino acids. CDR1 is SGHAT, CDR2 FQNNGV, per germline. CDR3 DNA sequence: TGTGCCAGCAGCCGCGGGGCTAGCGGGAAGGCCGGGGAGCTGTTTTTT. It is translated as CASSRGASGKAGELFF. Full variable domain (outside the CDR3, taken from reference TRBV11-2 and TRBJ2-2): EAGVAQSPRYKIIEKRQSVAFWCNPISGHATLYWYQQILGQGPKLLIQFQNNGVVDDSQLPKDRFSAERLKGVDSTLKIQPAKLEDSAVYLCASSRGASGKAGELFFGEGSRLTVL.

In its sample, this clone was seen once. V is TRBV10-1 and J is TRBJ2-2; 8 bases are shared with TRBD1. This CDR3 region has 15 residues. Losses at the gene ends were 4 bases for V and 4 bases for J; bases not matched to a gene: 5. Per the germline V gene, CDR1 is WNHNN and CDR2 is SYGVQD (reference sequence). CDR3 sequence reads: CASSGVTGGTGELFF. CDR3 nucleotides: TGCGCCAGCAGTGGGGTAACAGGGGGCACCGGGGAGCTGTTTTTT.

In DNA, the CDR3 is TGTGCCAGCAGCGTAGCTCCAGGTTTTGGGGAGCTGTTTTTT. Its translation: CASSVAPGFGELFF. This rearrangement joins TRBV9 to TRBJ2-2; no clear D. Germline V gene lookup returns CDR1 SGDLS and CDR2 YYNGEE. The CDR3 consists of 14 residues. V lost 0 bases to trimming and J lost 8 bases, with 11 bases between them. Full variable domain (missing parts from reference TRBV9 and TRBJ2-2): DSGVTQTPKHLITATGQRVTLRCSPRSGDLSVYWYQQSLDQGLQFLIQYYNGEERAKGNILERFSAQQFPDLHSELNLSSLELGDSALYFCASSVAPGFGELFFGEGSRLTVL.